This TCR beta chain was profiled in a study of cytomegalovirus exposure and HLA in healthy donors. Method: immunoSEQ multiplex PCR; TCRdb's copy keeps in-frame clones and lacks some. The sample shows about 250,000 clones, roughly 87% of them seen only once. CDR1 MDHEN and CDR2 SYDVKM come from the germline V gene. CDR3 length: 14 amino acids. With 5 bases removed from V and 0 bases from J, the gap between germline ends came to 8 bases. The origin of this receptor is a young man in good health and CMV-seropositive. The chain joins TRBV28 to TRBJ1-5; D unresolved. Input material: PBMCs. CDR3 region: CASSPTLSNQPQHF. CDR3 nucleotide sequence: TGTGCCAGCAGTCCCACGCTTAGCAATCAGCCCCAGCATTTT.